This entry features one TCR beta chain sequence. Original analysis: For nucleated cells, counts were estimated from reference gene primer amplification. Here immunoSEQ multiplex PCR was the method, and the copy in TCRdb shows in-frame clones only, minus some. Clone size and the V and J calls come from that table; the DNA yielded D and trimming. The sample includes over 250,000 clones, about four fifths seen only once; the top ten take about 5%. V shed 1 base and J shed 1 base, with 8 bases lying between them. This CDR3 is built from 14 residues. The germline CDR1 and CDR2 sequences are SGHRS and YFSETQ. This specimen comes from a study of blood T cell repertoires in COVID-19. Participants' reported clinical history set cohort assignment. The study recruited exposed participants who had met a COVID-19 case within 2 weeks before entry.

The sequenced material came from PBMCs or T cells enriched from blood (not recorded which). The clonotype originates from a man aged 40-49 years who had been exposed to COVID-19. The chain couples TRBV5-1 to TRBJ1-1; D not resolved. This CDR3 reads CASSLLGENTEAFF. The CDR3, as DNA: TGCGCCAGCAGCTTGCTGGGAGAGAACACTGAAGCTTTCTTT.